Listed here is a single T cell receptor beta chain. V gave up 6 bases and J gave up 1 base, with 7 bases separating them. The CDR3 spans 13 residues. Per the germline V gene, CDR1 is MRHNA and CDR2 is SNTAGT. PCR involved 60 Vbeta and 13 Jbeta primers. Some clones are missing from TCRdb's copy, which holds only in-frame ones; the method was immunoSEQ multiplex PCR. Of approximately 99,000 clones in the sample, 81% are singletons; the top ten hold 4.5% to 6.5%. The sample comes from a study of cytomegalovirus exposure and HLA in healthy donors. The sequencing input was PBMCs. The chain links TRBV6-4 to TRBJ2-1; D possibly corresponds to TRBD2 (6 bases). This TCR came from a man in his forties in good health and CMV-seropositive. Here the CDR3 reads CASSGGSYNEQFF. DNA for the CDR3: TGTGCCAGCAGCGGGGGTTCCTACAATGAGCAGTTCTTC.